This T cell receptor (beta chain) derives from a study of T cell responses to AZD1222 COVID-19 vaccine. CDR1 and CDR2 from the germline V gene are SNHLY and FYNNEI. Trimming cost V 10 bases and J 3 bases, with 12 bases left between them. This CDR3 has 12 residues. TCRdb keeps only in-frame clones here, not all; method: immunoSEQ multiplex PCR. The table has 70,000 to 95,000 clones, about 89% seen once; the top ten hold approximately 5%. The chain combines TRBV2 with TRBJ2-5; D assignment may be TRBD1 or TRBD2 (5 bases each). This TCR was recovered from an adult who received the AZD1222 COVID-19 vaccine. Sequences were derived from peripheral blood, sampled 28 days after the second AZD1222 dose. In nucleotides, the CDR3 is TGTGCCACCAGGGAGCTCAAAGAGACCCAGTACTTC. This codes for CATRELKETQYF.